These 11 T cell receptor beta chains share one sample of origin, sequenced in a study of T cell repertoires in cytomegalovirus infection. Using its own MiXCR run on the reads, TCRdb lists one record per CDR3 protein. Here the sample spans more than 650,000 distinct CDR3 sequences, 35% to 40% being singletons. The sequenced material came from PBMCs. Receptors originate from a human donor in good health (CMV status not recorded). Some clones in this sample may be carry-over from other donors' samples.

DNA of the CDR3: TGTGCCAGCAGGGGGACCGCGCGTTCTGGGGAGCTGTTTTTT. Its translation is CASRGTARSGELFF. The chain recombines TRBV7-2 with TRBJ2-2; either TRBD1 or TRBD2 may supply D (5 bases each). V was clipped by 6 bases and J by 8 bases, with 16 bases between them. Germline V gene sequence: CDR1 SGHTA, CDR2 FQGNSA. This CDR3 region has 14 residues.

The V and J genes are TRBV12-3 or TRBV12-4 and TRBJ1-5, with D perhaps matching TRBD1 (6 bases). There are 13 residues in the CDR3. V was pared by 5 bases and J by 7 bases, with 12 bases between. CDR3 sequence reads: CASSPTGRQPQHF. CDR3 in DNA: TGTGCCAGCAGTCCTACAGGGAGGCAGCCCCAGCATTTT.

Only a few counts were recorded for this clonotype. The J gene is TRBJ2-1, the V gene TRBV12-3 or TRBV12-4; D may be TRBD2 (6 bases). The ends were cut back, 5 bases at V and 6 bases at J, with 14 bases in the middle. The CDR3 is made up of 14 amino acids. This CDR3 is CASSRSGTRNEQFF. The CDR3, as DNA: TGTGCCAGCAGTCGATCCGGGACTCGCAATGAGCAGTTCTTC.

This CDR3 reads CASHRNSGNTIYF. In nucleotides, the CDR3 is TGTGCCAGCCACCGGAACTCTGGAAACACCATATATTTT. This rearrangement joins TRBV28 to TRBJ1-3; D is undetermined. With 8 bases removed from V and 0 bases from J, the gap between germline ends came to 8 bases. The CDR3 has 13 amino acids. The germline V gene has CDR1 MDHEN and CDR2 SYDVKM. Based on the CDR3 plus reference TRBV28 and TRBJ1-3, the full variable domain is DVKVTQSSRYLVKRTGEKVFLECVQDMDHENMFWYRQDPGLGLRLIYFSYDVKMKEKGDIPEGYSVSREKKERFSLILESASTNQTSMYLCASHRNSGNTIYFGEGSWLTVV.

The chain carries TRBV10-3 and TRBJ2-5; no definite D call. Germline CDR1 reads ENHRY; CDR2 reads SYGVKD. CDR3 length: 12 amino acids. Trimming removed 8 bases at V and 2 bases at J, with 9 bases between. The CDR3 region has the DNA TGTGCCATCGGGCAGACTCAAGAGACCCAGTACTTC. It specifies CAIGQTQETQYF.

This clonotype was picked up a small number of times. V usage is TRBV28 and J usage is TRBJ1-1; D is unresolved. This CDR3 spans 12 amino acids. CDR1 is MDHEN and CDR2 is SYDVKM in the germline V gene. Between the trimmed V and J ends, which lost 3 bases and 7 bases, there was a span of 9 bases. The DNA of the CDR3 is TGTGCCAGCAGTTTCCCGATGGGTGAAGCTTTCTTT. It specifies CASSFPMGEAFF.

A note on this clonotype: The germline gene is not matched at one end of the junction; a read error may be the cause. The chain couples TRBV12-3 or TRBV12-4 to TRBJ2-3; 10 nucleotides agree with TRBD2. The CDR3 runs to 14 residues. DNA for the CDR3: TGTGCCAGCAGTATAGCGGGGGGCCTGGATACGCAGTATTTT. This codes for CASSIAGGLDTQYF.

The chain joins TRBV5-1 to TRBJ1-6, with a weak D call TRBD1 (5 bases). Germline CDR1 reads SGHRS; CDR2 reads YFSETQ. Trimming shortened V by 4 bases and J by 7 bases, and 15 bases separated the two germline ends. The CDR3 spans 15 residues. DNA of the CDR3: TGCGCCAGCAGCCCCCTGACAGCTCAGAATTCACCCCTCCACTTT. Residues: CASSPLTAQNSPLHF.

The rearrangement joins TRBV7-9 to TRBJ2-2; D gene unclear. The germline V gene encodes CDR1 SEHNR and CDR2 FQNEAQ (reference sequence). The ends were cut back, 1 base at V and 4 bases at J, with 7 bases in the middle. The CDR3 is 14 amino acids. The CDR3 spells CASSLVVATGELFF. CDR3 coding DNA: TGTGCCAGCAGCTTAGTCGTCGCCACCGGGGAGCTGTTTTTT.

This clonotype came up many times. V gene TRBV7-2 combines with J gene TRBJ2-3; D gene ambiguous. In germline, CDR1 is SGHTA, CDR2 FQGNSA. This CDR3 is built from 13 residues. V was shortened by 0 bases and J by 3 bases, with 4 bases between the two germline ends. Written as DNA, the CDR3 is TGTGCCAGCAGCTTAGCGGATACAGATACGCAGTATTTT. It codes for CASSLADTDTQYF.

This clonotype was observed a few times. The CDR3 coding sequence is TGTGCCAGCAGTCCGCCTGGTGGGGGGGCGAGGTGGGCCACTGAAGCTTTCTTT. Its translation is CASSPPGGGARWATEAFF. The rearrangement joins TRBV12-3 or TRBV12-4 to TRBJ1-1, with D maybe TRBD1 (6 bases). V shed 5 bases and J shed 4 bases, with 26 bases lying between them. The CDR3 contains 18 residues.